Following are 28 T cell receptor beta chains from one sample sequenced in a study of response to subunit inactivated influenza vaccine. TCRdb independently ran MiXCR on the RT-PCR reads; one entry per CDR3 protein. This sample has over 650,000 distinct CDR3 sequences, with about 18% found just once. Material: PBMCs from blood, obtained around 5 days after vaccination. The receptors were gathered from a man aged 45-65 years who received an inactivated influenza vaccine.

The chain is built from TRBV18 and TRBJ2-3; 7 bases are shared with TRBD2. Unmatched junction bases numbered 12, after V lost 6 bases and J lost 6 bases. Germline V CDR1 and CDR2: KGHSH, LQKENI. This CDR3 region has 15 residues. The CDR3 loop is CASSRDYGKVDTQYF. CDR3 DNA sequence: TGTGCCAGCTCGCGGGACTATGGGAAGGTTGATACGCAGTATTTT.

This clonotype was counted between two and nine times. The chain combines TRBV6-1 with TRBJ2-5; D may be TRBD2 (6 bases). The V gene's germline CDR1 is MNHNS and CDR2 SASEGT. The ends were cut back, 6 bases at V and 4 bases at J, with 21 bases in the middle. This CDR3 region has 16 residues. The CDR3, as DNA: TGTGCCAGCAGCCCCGGGGGAGCGGCGCACATAGAGACCCAGTACTTC. Translation gives CASSPGGAAHIETQYF.

The V and J genes are TRBV6-2 or TRBV6-3 and TRBJ2-5; 11 positions agree with TRBD2. The CDR3 has 17 residues. The germline CDR1 and CDR2 sequences are MNHEY and SVGEGT. V dropped 3 bases and J dropped 1; count of bases not matched to a gene: 7. The CDR3 DNA sequence: TGTGCCAGCAGTTATGGGACTAGCGGTAATTTCCAAGAGACCCAGTACTTC. This translates into CASSYGTSGNFQETQYF.

The genes are TRBV12-3 or TRBV12-4 and TRBJ1-5; D is ambiguous. V lost 3 bases to trimming and J lost 6 bases, with 6 bases between them. The CDR3 totals 12 residues. The CDR3 is CASSFLGQPQHF. The CDR3 DNA is TGTGCCAGCAGTTTTTTGGGTCAGCCCCAGCATTTT.

The chain links TRBV27 to TRBJ2-5; 8 bases match TRBD2. There are 15 residues in the CDR3. V shed 5 bases and J 0 bases; nucleotides not matched to a gene: 5. Germline V CDR1 and CDR2: MNHEY, SMNVEV (reference sequence). The CDR3 sequence is CASSQGTSNQETQYF. The CDR3 DNA reads as TGTGCCAGCAGTCAAGGGACTAGTAACCAAGAGACCCAGTACTTC.

This clonotype was recorded a few times. The CDR3 nucleotides are TGTGCCACCAGTGAAGCCTTGGGGGAAAAACTGTTTTTT. Encoded protein: CATSEALGEKLFF. The chain carries TRBV24-1 and TRBJ1-4; D unresolved. Trimming pared 4 bases from V and 8 bases from J, leaving 10 bases between. The CDR3 loop spans 13 amino acids. In germline, CDR1 is KGHDR, CDR2 SFDVKD.

This clonotype was seen a handful of times. In DNA, the CDR3 is TGTGCCAGCAGCCCCGAATTAGGGGGGCAGTACTTC. Translated: CASSPELGGQYF. This chain connects TRBV7-6 to TRBJ2-7, with a possible D match to TRBD1 (6 bases). Per the germline V gene, CDR1 is SGHVS and CDR2 is FNYEAQ. The V gene lost 5 bases and the J gene lost 9 bases, with 14 bases spanning the gap. This CDR3 is built from 12 residues.

The gene calls are TRBV30 and TRBJ2-3; D ambiguous. Germline V gene data show CDR1 as GTSNPN and CDR2 as SVGIG (reference sequence). Trimming pared 5 bases from V and 0 bases from J, leaving 15 bases between. The CDR3 loop spans 15 amino acids. The CDR3 DNA follows: TGTGCCTGGGGGGATGGCATTTCTAGCACAGATACGCAGTATTTT. Translation: CAWGDGISSTDTQYF.

In its sample, this clonotype was seen once. The CDR3 here is CASSIGTSGLGEQYF. In nucleotides, the CDR3 is TGTGCCAGCAGCATCGGGACTAGCGGGCTGGGAGAGCAGTACTTC. The chain employs TRBV7-9 and TRBJ2-7; TRBD2 agrees at 12 bases. This CDR3 is built from 15 residues. V was clipped by 5 bases and J by 7 bases; unmatched bases: 9. The germline gives CDR1 SEHNR, CDR2 FQNEAQ (reference sequence).

On this clonotype: Its ends do not fully match the called genes, so a read error is possible. The chain couples TRBV7-2 to TRBJ2-1; D is undetermined. The germline CDR1 and CDR2 sequences are SGHTA and FQGNSA. This CDR3 contains 11 residues. CDR3 sequence: CASSSLYEEFF. DNA for the CDR3: TGTGCCAGCAGCTCGCTTTATGAGGAGTTCTTC.

This clonotype came up a few times. The V call is TRBV15, the J call TRBJ2-1; perhaps D is TRBD1 or TRBD2 (5 bases each). CDR3 length equals 15 residues. The V gene lost 3 bases and the J gene lost 0 bases, with 9 bases spanning the gap. CDR1 is LNHNV and CDR2 is YYDKDF in the germline V gene (reference sequence). CDR3 nucleotide sequence: TGTGCCACCAGCAGGGGGGAGAGCTCCTACAATGAGCAGTTCTTC. This encodes CATSRGESSYNEQFF.

This clonotype was found a few times. The chain uses TRBV10-3 and TRBJ2-2; D uncertain. The CDR3 spans 15 residues. Between the trimmed V and J ends, which lost 0 bases and 4 bases, there was a span of 9 bases. Germline CDR1 is ENHRY and CDR2 is SYGVKD. CDR3 region: CAISESSESTGELFF. DNA for the CDR3: TGTGCCATCAGTGAGTCGTCGGAGAGCACCGGGGAGCTGTTTTTT.

This chain uses TRBV7-8 with TRBJ2-1, with TRBD1 matching 7 bases. V shed 4 bases and J 8 bases; nucleotides not matched to a gene: 14. Germline V lookup: CDR1 SGHVS, CDR2 FQNEAQ. The CDR3 is made up of 16 amino acids. The CDR3 coding sequence is TGTGCCAGCAGCTCGTTCGGGACAGTTTTACCCGATGAGCAGTTCTTC. It codes for CASSSFGTVLPDEQFF.

In its sample, this clonotype was seen many times. This chain connects TRBV20-1 to TRBJ1-2, with D uncertain. V was shortened by 6 bases and J by 7 bases, with 12 bases between the two germline ends. The CDR3 runs to 11 residues. Looked up from germline, CDR1 is DFQATT and CDR2 is SNEGSKA (reference sequence). The CDR3 DNA reads as TGCAGTGCCACGGCGGGTGGTGGCTACACCTTC. This sequence encodes CSATAGGGYTF.

This clonotype turned up a few times. V usage is TRBV27 and J usage is TRBJ1-2; TRBD1 matches at 7 bases. From germline, CDR1 is MNHEY and CDR2 SMNVEV (reference sequence). After removal of 4 bases from V and 6 bases from J, the junction contained 11 bases not matched to a gene. There are 15 residues in the CDR3. The CDR3: CASSSIRGTVNGYTF. In DNA form, the CDR3 reads TGTGCCAGCAGTTCCATCAGAGGGACAGTCAATGGCTACACCTTC.

The J gene is TRBJ2-1, the V gene TRBV18, with 9 bases that match TRBD1. The trim removed 0 bases at V and 8 bases at J, leaving 5 bases unmatched. Germline lookup yields CDR1 KGHSH and CDR2 LQKENI. The CDR3 covers 15 residues. CDR3 region: CASSPPGQGIYEQFF. The CDR3 DNA sequence: TGTGCCAGCTCACCACCGGGACAGGGCATCTATGAGCAGTTCTTC.

The rearrangement links TRBV18 to TRBJ2-3; perhaps D is TRBD1 or TRBD2 (5 bases each). CDR1 KGHSH and CDR2 LQKENI come from the germline V gene. The length of the CDR3 is 14 residues. The ends were cut back, 4 bases at V and 5 bases at J, with 13 bases in the middle. The CDR3 sequence: CASSRGYLKDTQYF. The DNA of the CDR3 is TGTGCCAGCTCACGGGGGTATTTGAAAGATACGCAGTATTTT.

CDR3: CASSRREGNTDTQYF. In nucleotides, the CDR3 is TGTGCCAGCAGTCGGCGGGAGGGGAACACAGATACGCAGTATTTT. This chain links TRBV9 with TRBJ2-3; TRBD2 matches 9 bases. J was trimmed by 2 bases and V by 5 bases; bases with no gene match: 6. CDR3 length equals 15 residues. Germline V CDR1 and CDR2: SGDLS, YYNGEE.

The gene calls are TRBV6-2 or TRBV6-3 and TRBJ1-5; TRBD1 is a possible D gene (5 bases). This CDR3 comprises 15 residues. Between the trimmed V and J ends, which lost 6 bases and 2 bases, there was a span of 14 bases. Germline V gene data show CDR1 as MNHEY and CDR2 as SVGEGT. The CDR3 is CASRPGLLGNQPQHF. CDR3 sequence (DNA): TGTGCCAGCAGACCAGGGCTGCTTGGCAATCAGCCCCAGCATTTT.

At least ten counts were recorded for this clonotype. The rearrangement joins TRBV4-2 to TRBJ1-1, with D possibly being TRBD1 (5 bases). V was clipped by 0 bases and J by 3 bases, with 11 bases between them. The germline gives CDR1 LGHNA, CDR2 YNFKEQ. CDR3 size: 15 residues. The CDR3, as DNA: TGTGCCAGCAGCCAAGACCTCAAGGGGTACACTGAAGCTTTCTTT. This codes for CASSQDLKGYTEAFF.

The J gene is TRBJ2-1, the V gene TRBV7-6; D call uncertain. Germline assignment: CDR1 SGHVS and CDR2 FNYEAQ. V lost 2 bases and J lost 5, with 4 bases in between. The CDR3 is 12 amino acids. The CDR3 here is CASSLMHNEQFF. The CDR3, as DNA: TGTGCCAGCAGCTTAATGCACAATGAGCAGTTCTTC. Supplemented by reference TRBV7-6 and TRBJ2-1, the full variable domain reads GAGVSQSPRYKVTKRGQDVALRCDPISGHVSLYWYRQALGQGPEFLTYFNYEAQQDKSGLPNDRFSAERPEGSISTLTIQRTEQRDSAMYRCASSLMHNEQFFGPGTRLTVL.

This chain links TRBV5-1 with TRBJ1-2; a possible D gene is TRBD1 (5 bases). CDR1 and CDR2 from the germline V gene are SGHRS and YFSETQ. This CDR3 spans 15 amino acids. The V gene lost 1 base and the J gene lost 1 base, with 11 bases spanning the gap. The CDR3 spells CASSLQGTLNYGYTF. The CDR3 region has the DNA TGCGCCAGCAGCTTGCAAGGGACTCTTAACTATGGCTACACCTTC. Full variable domain (remainder filled in from reference TRBV5-1 and TRBJ1-2): KAGVTQTPRYLIKTRGQQVTLSCSPISGHRSVSWYQQTPGQGLQFLFEYFSETQRNKGNFPGRFSGRQFSNSRSEMNVSTLELGDSALYLCASSLQGTLNYGYTFGSGTRLTVV.

V gene TRBV10-2 combines with J gene TRBJ2-1; 10 nucleotides match TRBD2. Germline CDR1 and CDR2: WSHSY and SAAADI. After removal of 7 bases from V and 5 bases from J, the junction contained 5 bases not matched to a gene. This CDR3 contains 14 residues. The CDR3 nucleotides are TGCGCCAGCATCCCAGCGGGGGGGCACAATGAGCAGTTCTTC. It encodes CASIPAGGHNEQFF.

The chain is built from TRBV7-2 and TRBJ2-1; 13 bases agree with TRBD2. This CDR3 has 17 residues. The ends lost 5 bases at V and 7 bases at J; junction bases unmatched: 11. Germline-derived CDR1 and CDR2 are SGHTA and FQGNSA. The CDR3 DNA sequence: TGTGCCAGCAGCACCCGGACTAGCGGGAGAGGCAGGAATGAGCAGTTCTTC. This translates into CASSTRTSGRGRNEQFF.

The rearrangement joins TRBV7-2 to TRBJ2-3; TRBD2 matches 7 bases. J was trimmed by 0 bases and V by 0 bases; bases with no gene match: 6. This CDR3 spans 17 amino acids. Germline CDR1 is SGHTA and CDR2 is FQGNSA. This CDR3 reads CASSLAPGAGSTDTQYF. DNA of the CDR3: TGTGCCAGCAGCTTAGCGCCTGGAGCGGGGAGCACAGATACGCAGTATTTT.

This clonotype was counted ten times or more. The V call is TRBV7-9, the J call TRBJ2-3; no clear D gene. In germline, CDR1 is SEHNR, CDR2 FQNEAQ (reference sequence). V was pared by 5 bases and J by 6 bases, with 9 bases between. This CDR3 has 12 residues. The CDR3 reads CASSRYQDTQYF. As DNA, the CDR3 is TGTGCCAGCAGCCGATACCAGGATACGCAGTATTTT.

The rearrangement links TRBV23-1 to TRBJ2-3, with a tentative D call TRBD2 (5 bases). TRBV23-1 is annotated as an ORF whose role is uncertain. Trimming left V 0 bases short and J 1 base short, with 23 bases between. The CDR3 covers 20 residues. CDR3 in amino acids: CASSQSTYTEAYACTDTQYF. CDR3 nucleotides: TGCGCCAGCAGTCAATCTACCTACACGGAGGCCTACGCTTGCACAGATACGCAGTATTTT.

This clonotype has just a few counts. The chain uses TRBV6-1 and TRBJ2-7, with 9 bases matching TRBD1. V trimming: 6 bases; J trimming: 1 base; junction bases outside the gene matches: 10. Germline V gene lookup returns CDR1 MNHNS and CDR2 SASEGT. This CDR3 is 16 amino acids long. This CDR3 reads CASSKRDRAFSYEQYF. The CDR3 coding sequence is TGTGCCAGCAGCAAAAGGGACAGGGCTTTTTCCTACGAGCAGTACTTC.